This T cell receptor beta chain stems from a study of cytomegalovirus exposure and HLA in healthy donors. This clone was recorded only once. From germline, CDR1 is SGDLS and CDR2 YYNGEE. With 3 bases clipped from V and 4 bases from J, the junction kept 1 base outside the gene matches. The CDR3 is 12 residues long. The PCR had 60 Vbeta and 13 Jbeta primers. Assay: immunoSEQ multiplex PCR; the TCRdb copy retains only in-frame clones and omits some. The sample yields about 120,000 clones, over 70% seen once. The sequenced material came from PBMCs. This receptor was taken from a female donor in good health and CMV-seropositive. The chain couples TRBV9 to TRBJ2-7; 7 bases map to TRBD1. The CDR3 reads CASSARGYEQYF. The CDR3 coding sequence is TGTGCCAGCAGCGCCAGGGGGTACGAGCAGTACTTC.